This T cell receptor beta chain was sequenced during a study of blood T cell repertoires in COVID-19. Study-level information: Whether acute or convalescent, the COVID-19 samples came from the United States, Italy and Spain. PBMCs, B-cell-depleted T cells, or T cells provided the cDNA or gDNA that made up the material.

Germline V gene data show CDR1 as MDHEN and CDR2 as SYDVKM. V was clipped by 7 bases and J by 0 bases; unmatched bases: 3. This CDR3 comprises 15 residues. Source study methods: It was from reference gene primer amplification that nucleated cell counts were estimated. The protocol was immunoSEQ multiplex PCR, while the TCRdb copy is restricted to in-frame clones and leaves out a portion. V and J calls plus clone size are reproduced from that table; the DNA served to infer D and trimming. This sample has tens of thousands of clones, with approximately 80% found just once. This clone was observed a single time.

This sequence originates from a human donor in a cohort sampled during active COVID-19. This sequence joins TRBV28 and TRBJ2-6; TRBD1 aligns across 7 bases. The sequenced sample consisted of peripheral blood. The CDR3 region is CASISGGSGANVLTF. As DNA, the CDR3 is TGTGCCAGCATTTCAGGGGGCTCTGGGGCCAACGTCCTGACTTTC. Supplemented by reference TRBV28 and TRBJ2-6, the full variable domain reads DVKVTQSSRYLVKRTGEKVFLECVQDMDHENMFWYRQDPGLGLRLIYFSYDVKMKEKGDIPEGYSVSREKKERFSLILESASTNQTSMYLCASISGGSGANVLTFGAGSRLTVL.